The clone carrying this T cell receptor (beta chain) was seen repeatedly, ten times or more. Its specificity is unknown. Per the germline V gene, CDR1 is DFQATT and CDR2 is SNEGSKA (reference sequence). The CDR3 sequence is 11 residues long. The trim removed 7 bases at V and 4 bases at J, leaving 4 bases unmatched. A sample-barcoded 5' primer and a J-beta primer mix were used in a second PCR of roughly 7 to 11 cycles. Every cDNA molecule carried a tag from a template-switch adaptor bearing 12 random nucleotides. MiXCR, run by TCRdb on the 5' RACE reads, gives a single entry per CDR3 protein. The sample shows 550,000 to 800,000 distinct CDR3 sequences, about 32% of them seen only once. This entry belongs to a study of blood T cells in healthy people across ages. Study outcomes and limitations: Naive CD4+ cell counts and diversity both ran higher in long-lived than in aged donors. Diversity estimates from one million T cells were considered underestimates.

Every sample yielded at least 7 million isolated PBMCs. The material sequenced was blood. The sequence was obtained from an elderly woman in good health. The rearrangement links TRBV20-1 to TRBJ2-7, with TRBD2 identical over 7 bases. The chain's CDR3 is CSGAGKYEQYF. The DNA of the CDR3 is TGCAGTGGAGCGGGGAAGTACGAGCAGTACTTC.